This T cell receptor (beta chain) was found in a study of naive and memory T cell subsets. Two oligonucleotides, mixed equimolar, formed the beta constant-region primer covering TRBC1 and TRBC2. Ligated cDNA was amplified by four rounds of PCR with nested alpha and beta constant-region primers and SP2. The cDNA 3' end received a ligated single-stranded oligonucleotide carrying the SP2 primer and a 12-nucleotide UMI. TCRdb itself ran the UMI-ligation and nested PCR reads through MiXCR, one entry per CDR3 protein. The data hold 95,000 to 150,000 distinct CDR3 sequences, with 30% to 45% observed a single time. Findings of the study overall: Clonotypes here are unpaired alpha or beta chain sequences. In CD4 and CD8 cells, diversity dropped from naive through EMRA.

Four subsets defined by CD45RA and CD27 were sorted after CD3, CD4, CD8 and live/dead staining. This clonotype was seen more than once but under ten times. What it binds is not known. The germline V gene has CDR1 SGHNT and CDR2 YYREEE (reference sequence). Unmatched junction bases numbered 6, after V lost 4 bases and J lost 5 bases. The CDR3 has 13 residues. This TCR came from a human donor in good health. Sequencing used central memory CD4+ T cells from blood. The rearrangement links TRBV5-4 to TRBJ2-7; TRBD1 aligns across 7 bases. The CDR3 sequence is CASSTDRAHEQYF. As DNA, the CDR3 is TGTGCCAGCAGCACCGACAGGGCCCACGAGCAGTACTTC.